These 18 T cell receptor beta chains were sequenced from one sample in a study of T cell changes during pregnancy in multiple sclerosis. Measured with immunoSEQ multiplex PCR; TCRdb has only the in-frame clones, and not every one. Among roughly 75,000 clones listed, approximately 92% were seen once. Sequenced material: peripheral blood, taken in the third trimester of pregnancy. The receptors were gathered from a female donor in good health, enrolled as a control in a pregnancy study.

The chain is built from TRBV7-9 and TRBJ2-3; tentatively, D is TRBD1 (6 bases). Trimming left V 5 bases short and J 2 bases short, with 11 bases between. Germline V gene lookup returns CDR1 SEHNR and CDR2 FQNEAQ (reference sequence). This CDR3 is built from 14 residues. The CDR3 region is CASSPRTATDTQYF. In DNA, the CDR3 is TGTGCCAGCAGCCCTAGGACAGCCACAGATACGCAGTATTTT.

This chain links TRBV29-1 with TRBJ2-1; TRBD1 agrees at 7 bases. The CDR3 length is 15 residues. V was clipped by 6 bases and J by 1 base; unmatched bases: 9. CDR1 is SQVTM and CDR2 is ANQGSEA in the germline V gene. CDR3 protein: CSVTRQGRSYNEQFF. CDR3 nucleotide sequence: TGCAGCGTGACCCGACAGGGTAGGTCCTACAATGAGCAGTTCTTC.

The V and J genes are TRBV28 and TRBJ1-1; D may be TRBD1 (6 bases). V was shortened by 4 bases and J by 4 bases, with 13 bases between the two germline ends. CDR1 and CDR2 from the germline V gene are MDHEN and SYDVKM. This CDR3 spans 14 amino acids. CDR3 sequence reads: CASSSGQGFTEAFF. The CDR3 nucleotides read TGTGCCAGCAGTTCGGGTCAGGGGTTCACTGAAGCTTTCTTT.

This chain joins TRBV19 and TRBJ2-3; 7 positions match TRBD2. The germline V gene encodes CDR1 LNHDA and CDR2 SQIVND (reference sequence). J lost 4 bases, V lost 1 base, and 2 bases had no gene match. The CDR3 sequence is 14 residues long. The CDR3 DNA is TGTGCCAGTAGTATAGGGCGGGAGCCAGATACGCAGTATTTT. Its protein product is CASSIGREPDTQYF. Variable domain in full (rest from reference TRBV19 and TRBJ2-3): DGGITQSPKYLFRKEGQNVTLSCEQNLNHDAMYWYRQDPGQGLRLIYYSQIVNDFQKGDIAEGYSVSREKKESFPLTVTSAQKNPTAFYLCASSIGREPDTQYFGPGTRLTVL.

There are a few counts of this clone. The chain links TRBV21-1 to TRBJ1-4. TRBV21-1 is a pseudogene locus. The CDR3 loop spans 16 amino acids. CDR3 sequence (DNA): TGTGCCAGCAGCAAAGACGGGGGTCAACAACATGAAAAACTGTTTTTT. Protein sequence: CASSKDGGQQHEKLFF.

The chain joins TRBV2 to TRBJ2-5; TRBD2 aligns across 10 bases. Losses at the gene ends were 5 bases for V and 4 bases for J; bases not matched to a gene: 4. Germline V gene sequence: CDR1 SNHLY, CDR2 FYNNEI. This CDR3 spans 14 amino acids. The CDR3, as DNA: TGTGCCAGCAGTCTAGCGGGAGTGGTAGAGACCCAGTACTTC. Its translation: CASSLAGVVETQYF.

CDR3 in amino acids: CASTRDRTSYEQYF. The CDR3 nucleotides read TGTGCCAGCACCCGAGACAGGACATCCTACGAGCAGTACTTC. The V call is TRBV11-2, the J call TRBJ2-7, with D perhaps matching TRBD1 (6 bases). Germline values: CDR1 SGHAT, CDR2 FQNNGV. This CDR3 contains 14 residues. Trimming stripped 7 bases from V and 1 base from J, with 14 bases between.

The J gene is TRBJ2-3, the V gene TRBV9, with D perhaps TRBD2 (5 bases). Germline CDR1 and CDR2: SGDLS and YYNGEE. The V and J ends lost 1 base and 2 bases respectively, with 11 bases between them. The CDR3 runs to 15 residues. The chain's CDR3 is CASSVTGDYTDTQYF. CDR3 nucleotides: TGTGCCAGCAGCGTAACCGGGGATTACACAGATACGCAGTATTTT.

The chain uses TRBV6-5 and TRBJ1-3, with a tentative D call TRBD1 (5 bases). The germline gives CDR1 MNHEY, CDR2 SVGAGI. V was pared by 0 bases and J by 4 bases, with 10 bases between. This CDR3 is built from 15 residues. CDR3 nucleotides: TGTGCCAGCAGTTACTCGCGACAGTCGGGAAACACCATATATTTT. As protein: CASSYSRQSGNTIYF.

This clone has just a few counts. The chain combines TRBV19 with TRBJ1-5; D remains ambiguous. This CDR3 comprises 14 residues. Germline V gives CDR1 LNHDA, CDR2 SQIVND (reference sequence). V lost 3 bases and J 6 bases, leaving 12 bases between the germline ends. CDR3 loop: CASSILQNGQPQHF. In nucleotides, the CDR3 is TGTGCCAGTAGTATTTTACAGAACGGTCAGCCCCAGCATTTT.

The chain couples TRBV28 to TRBJ2-6; D ambiguous. CDR3 length: 15 amino acids. V lost 6 bases to trimming and J lost 0 bases, with 9 bases between them. The germline V gene encodes CDR1 MDHEN and CDR2 SYDVKM. The CDR3 nucleotides are TGTGCCAGCAGACAGATGAGCTCTGGGGCCAACGTCCTGACTTTC. Its protein is CASRQMSSGANVLTF.

The chain uses TRBV15 and TRBJ2-5; D gene ambiguous. The CDR3 spans 15 residues. The germline V gene encodes CDR1 LNHNV and CDR2 YYDKDF (reference sequence). Trimming removed 0 bases from V and 4 bases from J, with 12 bases in between. The CDR3, as DNA: TGTGCCACCAGCAGAGATGCTGGCAGTTTAGAGACCCAGTACTTC. Residues: CATSRDAGSLETQYF.

This chain uses TRBV4-2 with TRBJ2-1; 13 bases match TRBD2. Germline lookup yields CDR1 LGHNA and CDR2 YNFKEQ. V lost 1 base, J lost 9 bases, and 9 bases stayed unmatched. The CDR3 sequence is 17 residues long. This CDR3 is CASSQGTSGSSGTEQFF. The CDR3 DNA reads TGTGCCAGCAGCCAAGGGACTAGCGGGAGTTCAGGTACTGAGCAGTTCTTC.

The table lists this clone with a few counts. For the CDR3, the DNA is TGCGCCAGCAGCTCGGGGGAGGGGGAGACCCAGTACTTC. Its translation is CASSSGEGETQYF. The V call is TRBV5-1, the J call TRBJ2-5; 7 nucleotides align to TRBD2. The J segment lost 5 bases and the V segment lost 3 bases, leaving 4 bases of the junction unmatched. Germline CDR1 and CDR2: SGHRS and YFSETQ. The CDR3 is 13 residues long.

V is TRBV15 and J is TRBJ2-1, with 9 positions matching TRBD2. Per the germline V gene, CDR1 is LNHNV and CDR2 is YYDKDF (reference sequence). Unmatched junction bases numbered 7, after V lost 0 bases and J lost 10 bases. The CDR3 runs 15 residues. DNA of the CDR3: TGTGCCACCAGCAGAGATGCGGGAGGGCCAGCCGAGCAGTTCTTC. This gives the protein CATSRDAGGPAEQFF.

The gene calls are TRBV5-1 and TRBJ2-3, with TRBD2 as a possible D gene (6 bases). The CDR3 sequence is 15 residues long. Trimming took off 7 bases at V and 1 base at J, with 16 bases between the two ends. Germline lookup yields CDR1 SGHRS and CDR2 YFSETQ. The DNA for the CDR3 is TGCGCCAGCGATCGGGGGACCCCTGGCACAGATACGCAGTATTTT. It encodes CASDRGTPGTDTQYF.

The chain has TRBV21-1 and TRBJ1-5; TRBD1 is taken as the D call from the table, unchecked against the DNA. TRBV21-1 is designated a pseudogene. This CDR3 has 19 residues. CDR3: CASSNPIGQFPSSNQPQHF. CDR3 nucleotide sequence: TGTGCCAGCAGCAATCCTATAGGACAGTTTCCCTCTAGCAATCAGCCCCAGCATTTT.

This clone was found once. The chain uses TRBV19 and TRBJ2-3, with a possible D match to TRBD2 (5 bases). Germline V gene sequence: CDR1 LNHDA, CDR2 SQIVND (reference sequence). The V gene lost 7 bases and the J gene lost 3 bases, with 14 bases spanning the gap. The CDR3 totals 14 residues. DNA for the CDR3: TGTGCCAGTACCCACGGAGGACTGACAGATACGCAGTATTTT. Amino acid sequence: CASTHGGLTDTQYF.